This TCR beta chain appears in the sequencing data of a study of blood T cell repertoires in COVID-19. V dropped 1 base and J dropped 0 bases, with 9 bases sitting between them. CDR1 is KGHDR, CDR2 SFDVKD, per germline. The CDR3 is 17 amino acids. Profiled with immunoSEQ multiplex PCR; TCRdb holds only in-frame clones, not every one. The sample holds fewer than 250,000 clones; about 94% are singletons and the top ten take 0.82%. The chain recombines TRBV24-1 with TRBJ1-6, with D uncertain. The sequence was obtained from a man aged 55 to 70 with COVID-19, enrolled during active disease. The sequenced sample consisted of peripheral blood. CDR3 sequence (DNA): TGTGCCACCAGTGATTTCCAGAATCACTCCTATAATTCACCCCTCCACTTT. Translated: CATSDFQNHSYNSPLHF.